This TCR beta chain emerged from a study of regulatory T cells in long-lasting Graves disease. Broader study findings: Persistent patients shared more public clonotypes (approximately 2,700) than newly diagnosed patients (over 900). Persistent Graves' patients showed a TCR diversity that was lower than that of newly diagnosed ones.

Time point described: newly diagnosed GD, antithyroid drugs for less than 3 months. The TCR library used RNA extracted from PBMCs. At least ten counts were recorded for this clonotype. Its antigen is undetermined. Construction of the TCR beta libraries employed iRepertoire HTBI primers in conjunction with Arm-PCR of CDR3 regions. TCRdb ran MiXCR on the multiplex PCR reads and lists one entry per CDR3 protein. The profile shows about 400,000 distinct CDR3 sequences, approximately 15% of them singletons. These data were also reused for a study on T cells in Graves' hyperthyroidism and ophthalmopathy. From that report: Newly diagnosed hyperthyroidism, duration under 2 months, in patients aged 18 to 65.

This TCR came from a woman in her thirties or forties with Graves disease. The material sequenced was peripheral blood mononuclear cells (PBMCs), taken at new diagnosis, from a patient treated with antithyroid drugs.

CDR3 nucleotide sequence: TGTGCCAGCAGTTACTCGACAGGGGTAAATTCACCCCTCCACTTT. Amino acids: CASSYSTGVNSPLHF. This sequence joins TRBV6-5 and TRBJ1-6; 8 bases match TRBD1. From germline, CDR1 is MNHEY and CDR2 SVGAGI. The CDR3 length is 15 residues. V dropped 0 bases and J dropped 7; count of bases not matched to a gene: 2.